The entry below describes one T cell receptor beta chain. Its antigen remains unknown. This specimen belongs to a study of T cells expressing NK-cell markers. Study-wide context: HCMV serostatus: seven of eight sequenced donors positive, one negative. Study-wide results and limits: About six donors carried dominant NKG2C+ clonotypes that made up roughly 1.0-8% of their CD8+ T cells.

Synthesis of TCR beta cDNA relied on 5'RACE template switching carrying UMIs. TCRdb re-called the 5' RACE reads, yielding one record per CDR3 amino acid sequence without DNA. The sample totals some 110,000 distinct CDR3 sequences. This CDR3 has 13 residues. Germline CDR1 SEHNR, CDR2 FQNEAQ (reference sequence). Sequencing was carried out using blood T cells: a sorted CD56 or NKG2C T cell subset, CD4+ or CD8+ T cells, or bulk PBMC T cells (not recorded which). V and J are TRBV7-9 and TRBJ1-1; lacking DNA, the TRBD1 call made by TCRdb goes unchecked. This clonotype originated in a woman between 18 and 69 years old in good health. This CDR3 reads CASSIPDRGEAFF.